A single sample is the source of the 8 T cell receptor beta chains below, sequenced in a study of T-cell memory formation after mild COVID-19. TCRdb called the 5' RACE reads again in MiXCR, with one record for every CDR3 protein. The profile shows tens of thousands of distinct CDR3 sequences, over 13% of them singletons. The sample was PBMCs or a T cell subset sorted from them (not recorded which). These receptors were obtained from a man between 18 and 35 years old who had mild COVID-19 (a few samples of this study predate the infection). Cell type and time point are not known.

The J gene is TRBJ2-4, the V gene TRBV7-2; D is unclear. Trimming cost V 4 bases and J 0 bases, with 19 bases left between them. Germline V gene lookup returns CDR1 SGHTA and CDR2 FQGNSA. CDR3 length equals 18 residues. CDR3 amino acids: CASSSDLRPWLAKNIQYF. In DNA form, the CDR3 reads TGTGCCAGCAGCTCGGACCTCCGCCCCTGGCTAGCCAAAAACATTCAGTACTTC.

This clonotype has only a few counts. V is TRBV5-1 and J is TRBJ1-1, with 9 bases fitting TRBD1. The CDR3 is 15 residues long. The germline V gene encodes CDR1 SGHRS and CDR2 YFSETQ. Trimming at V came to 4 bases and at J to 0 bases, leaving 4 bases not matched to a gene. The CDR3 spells CASSGGTGMNTEAFF. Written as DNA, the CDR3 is TGCGCCAGCAGCGGGGGGACAGGGATGAACACTGAAGCTTTCTTT.

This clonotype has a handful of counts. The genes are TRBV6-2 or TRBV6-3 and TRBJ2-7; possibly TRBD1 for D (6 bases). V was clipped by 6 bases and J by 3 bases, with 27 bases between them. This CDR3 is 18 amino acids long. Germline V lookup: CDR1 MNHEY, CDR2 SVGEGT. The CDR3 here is CASSTMDSKRGIFYEQYF. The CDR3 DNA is TGTGCCAGCAGCACCATGGACAGTAAGAGGGGGATATTCTACGAGCAGTACTTC.

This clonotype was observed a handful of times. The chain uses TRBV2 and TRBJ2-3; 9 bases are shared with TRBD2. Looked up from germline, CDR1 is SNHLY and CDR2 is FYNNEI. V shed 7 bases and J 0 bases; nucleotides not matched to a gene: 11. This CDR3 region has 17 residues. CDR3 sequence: CASTWGRTSVSTDTQYF. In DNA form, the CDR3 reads TGTGCCAGCACTTGGGGGAGGACTAGCGTAAGCACAGATACGCAGTATTTT.

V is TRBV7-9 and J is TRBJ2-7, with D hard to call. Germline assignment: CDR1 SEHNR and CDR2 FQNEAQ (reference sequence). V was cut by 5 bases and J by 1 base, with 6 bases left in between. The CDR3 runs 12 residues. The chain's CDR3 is CASSHTSYEQYF. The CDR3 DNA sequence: TGTGCCAGCAGCCACACATCCTACGAGCAGTACTTC.

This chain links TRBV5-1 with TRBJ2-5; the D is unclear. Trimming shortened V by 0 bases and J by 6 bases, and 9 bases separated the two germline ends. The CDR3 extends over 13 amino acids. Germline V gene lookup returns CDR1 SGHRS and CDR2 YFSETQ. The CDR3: CASSLAVLKTQYF. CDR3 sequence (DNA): TGCGCCAGCAGCTTGGCGGTATTGAAGACCCAGTACTTC.

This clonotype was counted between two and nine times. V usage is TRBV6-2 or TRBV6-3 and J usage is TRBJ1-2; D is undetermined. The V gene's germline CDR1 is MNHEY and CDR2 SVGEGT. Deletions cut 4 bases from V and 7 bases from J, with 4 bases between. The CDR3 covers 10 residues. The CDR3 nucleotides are TGTGCCAGCAGTTCAGGTGGCTACACCTTC. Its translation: CASSSGGYTF.

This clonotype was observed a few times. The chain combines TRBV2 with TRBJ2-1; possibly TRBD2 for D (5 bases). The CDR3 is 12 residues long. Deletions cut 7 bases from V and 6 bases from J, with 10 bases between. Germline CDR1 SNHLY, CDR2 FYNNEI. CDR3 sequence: CASIRTGNEQFF. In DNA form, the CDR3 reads TGTGCCAGCATAAGGACTGGCAATGAGCAGTTCTTC. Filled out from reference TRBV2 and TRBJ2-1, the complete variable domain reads EPEVTQTPSHQVTQMGQEVILRCVPISNHLYFYWYRQILGQKVEFLVSFYNNEISEKSEIFDDQFSVERPDGSNFTLKIRSTKLEDSAMYFCASIRTGNEQFFGPGTRLTVL.